Listed here is a single T cell receptor (beta chain). Its antigen is not identified. The sample originates from a study of cytomegalovirus exposure and HLA in healthy donors. Primers for the PCR totalled 60 Vbeta and 13 Jbeta. Using immunoSEQ multiplex PCR, the repertoire was profiled, and TCRdb retains in-frame clones only, with some absent. Of 140,000 or so clones listed, 82% are singletons. Germline assignment: CDR1 ENHRY and CDR2 SYGVKD. The V segment lost 3 bases and the J segment 3 bases; nucleotides outside the gene matches: 0. CDR3 length: 14 amino acids. Broader study findings: The study recorded over 150 TCR beta chains that were cytomegalovirus-associated. One cluster of highly shared sequence variants probably arose as a sequencing artifact. Presence/absence comparisons presumed near-even sequencing depth among donors.

This sequence was found in a male donor in good health and CMV-seronegative. This chain uses TRBV10-3 with TRBJ2-2; TRBD2 matches at 8 bases. The specimen was PBMCs. This CDR3 is CAISDGGDTGELFF. The CDR3 coding sequence is TGTGCCATCAGTGACGGGGGGGACACCGGGGAGCTGTTTTTT.